Following are 27 T cell receptor beta chains from one sample sequenced in a study of blood T cells in healthy people across ages. Primed by a sample-barcoded 5' primer and a J-beta primer mix, a second PCR proceeded for roughly 6 to 12 cycles. Using its own MiXCR run on the 5' RACE reads, TCRdb lists one record per CDR3 protein. The sample records approximately 810,000 distinct CDR3 sequences, about 30% being singletons. The sample taken for sequencing was blood. Receptors were obtained from a woman older than 75 in good health.

A few counts support this clonotype. A read error may be the cause here, since a much bigger clone is one base away. The rearrangement uses TRBV7-2 and TRBJ2-3; the match to TRBD2 covers 13 bases. This CDR3 has 16 amino acids. The germline V gene encodes CDR1 SGHTA and CDR2 FQGNSA. The CDR3 loop is CAGSSTSGGNADTQYF. DNA of the CDR3: TGTGCCGGCAGCTCGACTAGCGGGGGGAACGCAGATACGCAGTATTTT.

The gene calls are TRBV13 and TRBJ1-1; D is unresolved. Germline assignment: CDR1 PRHDT and CDR2 FYEKMQ (reference sequence). Trimming left V 4 bases short and J 6 bases short, with 24 bases between. The CDR3 contains 17 residues. In DNA, the CDR3 is TGTGCCAGCAGCTCCACCTCCGGTGACGCTCGTTTGTCTGAAGCTTTCTTT. Protein product: CASSSTSGDARLSEAFF.

Ten or more counts support this clonotype. The chain uses TRBV4-3 and TRBJ1-2; a weak D match, TRBD1 (5 bases). CDR1 and CDR2 from the germline V gene are LGHNA and YSLEER. The CDR3 spans 15 residues. Trimming removed 0 bases at V and 8 bases at J, with 16 bases between. CDR3 loop: CASSQDRPGTMGYTF. The CDR3 nucleotides are TGCGCCAGCAGCCAAGACCGCCCCGGGACCATGGGCTACACCTTC.

The table lists this clonotype with a few counts. A read error may be the cause here, since a much bigger clone is one base away. V is TRBV7-9 and J is TRBJ2-7, with D perhaps assigned TRBD1 or TRBD2 (5 bases each). Germline V CDR1 and CDR2: SEHNR, FQNEAQ (reference sequence). This CDR3 spans 14 amino acids. V dropped 2 bases and J dropped 7 bases, with 15 bases sitting between them. The CDR3 spells CASSLRQGDNEQYF. DNA of the CDR3: TGTGCCAGCAGCTTAAGGCAGGGAGACAATGAGCAGTACTTC. The full variable domain, its missing parts supplied by reference TRBV7-9 and TRBJ2-7, is DTGVSQNPRHKITKRGQNVTFRCDPISEHNRLYWYRQTLGQGPEFLTYFQNEAQLEKSRLLSDRFSAERPKGSFSTLEIQRTEQGDSAMYLCASSLRQGDNEQYFGPGTRLTVT.

For this clonotype: The junction and the germline gene differ at one end; a read error may be behind it. The chain has TRBV6-1 and TRBJ1-2; 12 bases align to TRBD1. The germline V gene has CDR1 MNHNS and CDR2 SASEGT. CDR3 size: 15 residues. CDR3 in amino acids: CAGRPPGQGASGYTF. As DNA, the CDR3 is TGTGCCGGCAGACCTCCGGGACAGGGGGCGTCGGGCTACACCTTC.

This clonotype was recorded a few times. The V and J genes are TRBV12-3 or TRBV12-4 and TRBJ2-1, with D hard to call. The V end lost 4 bases, the J end lost 3 bases, and 22 bases lay between the germline ends. The CDR3 loop spans 18 amino acids. CDR3 DNA: TGTGCCAGCAGTTCCTCCTCCAGCTCGACCCCATTCTACAATGAGCAGTTCTTC. Protein: CASSSSSSSTPFYNEQFF.

This clonotype has a handful of counts. This may stem from a read error, because a much larger clone lies one nucleotide away. V and J are TRBV7-2 and TRBJ2-7; D uncertain. Looked up from germline, CDR1 is SGHTA and CDR2 is FQGNSA. The CDR3 totals 13 residues. V was shortened by 3 bases and J by 7 bases, with 13 bases between the two germline ends. CDR3 sequence (DNA): TGTGCCAGCAGCTTGGGTCTTTCGGATGAGCAGTACTTC. Encoded protein: CASSLGLSDEQYF.

This clonotype has only a few counts. The chain joins TRBV7-9 to TRBJ2-2; D is ambiguous. CDR1 is SEHNR, CDR2 FQNEAQ, per germline (reference sequence). The V gene lost 5 bases and the J gene lost 0 bases, with 10 bases spanning the gap. The CDR3 covers 15 residues. CDR3: CASSTSGPNTGELFF. Written as DNA, the CDR3 is TGTGCCAGCAGCACATCCGGGCCGAACACCGGGGAGCTGTTTTTT.

This clonotype was recorded at least ten times. The CDR3 here is CASSRTDSLGKNIQYF. The CDR3 region has the DNA TGTGCCAGCAGCAGGACGGACAGTCTGGGGAAAAACATTCAGTACTTC. The genes are TRBV5-5 and TRBJ2-4; D may be TRBD1 (6 bases). CDR3 length equals 16 residues. Per germline, CDR1 SGHKS and CDR2 YYEKEE (reference sequence). The V end lost 4 bases, the J end lost 4 bases, and 18 bases lay between the germline ends.

This clonotype was detected many times. The chain carries TRBV7-2 and TRBJ1-5; 8 positions match TRBD1. With 2 bases clipped from V and 6 bases from J, the junction kept 9 bases outside the gene matches. Germline V gene data show CDR1 as SGHTA and CDR2 as FQGNSA. This CDR3 has 16 amino acids. For the CDR3, the DNA is TGTGCCAGCAGCTTATCAAGGACAGGGAGAGGTCAGCCCCAGCATTTT. Its protein is CASSLSRTGRGQPQHF.

This clonotype was counted ten times or more. The chain links TRBV7-2 to TRBJ2-1; 11 nucleotides match TRBD2. CDR1 is SGHTA, CDR2 FQGNSA, per germline. V shed 4 bases and J 8 bases; nucleotides not matched to a gene: 7. The CDR3 contains 15 residues. DNA for the CDR3: TGTGCCAGCAGCTCAACTAGCGGGGGACACCATGAGCAGTTCTTC. Amino acids: CASSSTSGGHHEQFF.

This clonotype was observed at least ten times. V is TRBV24-1 and J is TRBJ2-1; 11 nucleotides line up with TRBD1. Germline lookup yields CDR1 KGHDR and CDR2 SFDVKD. The length of the CDR3 is 16 residues. The J segment lost 7 bases and the V segment lost 4 bases, leaving 8 bases of the junction unmatched. CDR3: CATSDRDRGARNEQFF. The DNA of the CDR3 is TGTGCCACCAGTGACCGGGACAGGGGGGCGCGTAATGAGCAGTTCTTC.

CDR3 amino acids: CASAGSGRPYEQYF. The DNA for the CDR3 is TGTGCCAGCGCTGGTAGCGGGAGGCCCTACGAGCAGTACTTC. This chain uses TRBV2 with TRBJ2-7, with 10 bases lining up with TRBD2. The germline V gene encodes CDR1 SNHLY and CDR2 FYNNEI. The CDR3 runs 14 residues. V lost 8 bases and J lost 2; bases outside the gene matches: 6.

This clonotype was counted many times. The chain is built from TRBV11-3 and TRBJ2-5, with D perhaps matching TRBD1 (6 bases). Germline CDR1 and CDR2: SGHNT and YENEEA. V was pared by 4 bases and J by 3 bases, with 15 bases between. This CDR3 comprises 15 residues. CDR3 sequence reads: CASSSQRGMKETQYF. The CDR3 region has the DNA TGTGCCAGCAGCTCCCAAAGGGGGATGAAAGAGACCCAGTACTTC.

This clonotype was observed many times. V gene TRBV7-2 combines with J gene TRBJ2-6; 7 bases fit TRBD1. Germline V CDR1 and CDR2: SGHTA, FQGNSA. V lost 5 bases, J lost 2 bases, and 9 bases stayed unmatched. The length of the CDR3 is 17 residues. CDR3 sequence reads: CASSRHNRGPGANVLTF. The CDR3 DNA reads TGTGCCAGCAGCCGACACAACAGGGGACCTGGGGCCAACGTCCTGACTTTC.

In the case of this clonotype: A read error may account for a junction end that differs from germline. CDR3 nucleotides: TGTGCCAGCAGCCAAGACAGGGGTAACTATGACTACACCTTC. This translates into CASSQDRGNYDYTF. V gene TRBV3-1 combines with J gene TRBJ1-2, with D possibly TRBD1 on 6 matching bases. The germline V gene has CDR1 LGHDT and CDR2 YNNKEL (reference sequence). The CDR3 extends over 14 amino acids.

This clonotype has more than one count but fewer than ten. A single base separates this from a much larger clone, so it may be a read error. This rearrangement joins TRBV6-2 or TRBV6-3 to TRBJ2-5, with 7 nucleotides matching TRBD1. Germline V lookup: CDR1 MNHEY, CDR2 SVGEGT. The CDR3 sequence is 15 residues long. The V and J ends lost 6 bases and 11 bases, in that order; junction bases with no gene match: 18. CDR3 bases: TGTGCCAGCAGACGCGATGGGACAGTCTGTCCTGAGCAGTACTTC. It codes for CASRRDGTVCPEQYF.

The rearrangement uses TRBV20-1 and TRBJ1-6; possible D gene TRBD1, 5 bases. Germline CDR1 is DFQATT and CDR2 is SNEGSKA (reference sequence). Trimming took off 0 bases at V and 0 bases at J, with 12 bases between the two ends. There are 17 residues in the CDR3. CDR3 amino acids: CSARDRTQSSYNSPLHF. CDR3 coding DNA: TGCAGTGCTAGAGATAGGACACAGAGCTCCTATAATTCACCCCTCCACTTT.

The V call is TRBV15, the J call TRBJ1-4, with TRBD1 as a possible D gene (5 bases). Between the trimmed V and J ends, which lost 3 bases and 7 bases, there was a span of 9 bases. Germline CDR1 reads LNHNV; CDR2 reads YYDKDF (reference sequence). The CDR3 length is 13 residues. The CDR3 sequence: CATSRGQIEKLFF. In nucleotides, the CDR3 is TGTGCCACCAGCAGGGGGCAGATTGAAAAACTGTTTTTT.

Comment on this clonotype: A much larger clone differs by one base, so this may be a read error. J is TRBJ2-5 and V is TRBV20-1; D may be TRBD1 (6 bases). Deletions cut 0 bases from V and 2 bases from J, with 10 bases between. The CDR3 contains 14 residues. Germline-derived CDR1 and CDR2 are DFQATT and SNEGSKA (reference sequence). The CDR3 nucleotides read TGCAGTGCTAGAGATTCGGACAGTCAAGAGACCCAGTACTTC. Translating it yields CSARDSDSQETQYF.

This clonotype was recorded at least ten times. The gene calls are TRBV5-6 and TRBJ2-7; D gene uncertain. Germline CDR1 reads SGHDT; CDR2 reads YYEEEE. Trimming left V 0 bases short and J 6 bases short, with 10 bases between. This CDR3 comprises 13 residues. CDR3 bases: TGTGCCAGCAGCTTGGCGGCTCGTTCCGAGCAGTACTTC. Amino acids: CASSLAARSEQYF.

This clonotype was seen a handful of times. The V gene is TRBV14, the J gene TRBJ2-5; 9 bases are shared with TRBD2. The CDR3 has 16 amino acids. The V gene's germline CDR1 is SGHDN and CDR2 FVKESK. The V segment lost 4 bases and the J segment 5 bases; nucleotides outside the gene matches: 11. CDR3 sequence (DNA): TGTGCCAGCAGCCGACGTGGCGGGGGGGCTCGGGAGACCCAGTACTTC. Encoded protein: CASSRRGGGARETQYF.

The chain uses TRBV6-2 or TRBV6-3 and TRBJ1-1; D gene ambiguous. Germline CDR1 MNHEY, CDR2 SVGEGT. The CDR3 has 14 residues. V was pared by 6 bases and J by 1 base, with 12 bases between. This CDR3 is CASRTPPGNTEAFF. The CDR3 bases are TGTGCCAGCAGAACCCCTCCTGGGAACACTGAAGCTTTCTTT.

The rearrangement uses TRBV19 and TRBJ1-4; 11 bases are shared with TRBD1. The V and J ends lost 10 bases and 8 bases, in that order; junction bases with no gene match: 6. Germline V gene lookup returns CDR1 LNHDA and CDR2 SQIVND (reference sequence). CDR3 size: 13 residues. DNA of the CDR3: TGTGCCACCAGGGACAGGGGGAGAGAAAAACTGTTTTTT. Its translation: CATRDRGREKLFF.

This clonotype occurred many times. This rearrangement joins TRBV2 to TRBJ2-3, with a tentative D call TRBD1 (5 bases). Looked up from germline, CDR1 is SNHLY and CDR2 is FYNNEI. Deletions cut 7 bases from V and 3 bases from J, with 11 bases between. The CDR3 runs to 13 residues. The CDR3 region is CASTNRGTDTQYF. DNA of the CDR3: TGTGCCAGCACTAATAGGGGAACAGATACGCAGTATTTT.

This clonotype appeared many times. V and J are TRBV28 and TRBJ2-5, with 7 bases aligning to TRBD2. The germline CDR1 and CDR2 sequences are MDHEN and SYDVKM. Trimming removed 6 bases from V and 3 bases from J; junction bases left unmatched: 10. This CDR3 contains 15 residues. CDR3 nucleotides: TGTGCCAGCAGCCCTGGGGAGGGACCCAAAGAGACCCAGTACTTC. Its translation: CASSPGEGPKETQYF.

This clonotype was counted between two and nine times. The V gene is TRBV5-1, the J gene TRBJ1-6; the D gene is possibly TRBD1 (6 bases). The V gene's germline CDR1 is SGHRS and CDR2 YFSETQ. V gave up 0 bases and J gave up 10 bases, with 20 bases separating them. The CDR3 is 17 amino acids. The CDR3 DNA follows: TGCGCCAGCAGCTTGGGTTCCCTACAGGGAGGAAGCTCACCCCTCCACTTT. It is translated as CASSLGSLQGGSSPLHF.